These 6 T cell receptor beta chains were all obtained from the same sample, sequenced in a study of Graves' ophthalmopathy and Graves' hyperthyroidism. RNA transcripts yielded amplified TCR beta CDR3 regions. The library came from an HTBI-primed first-round RT-PCR and a second-round multiplex PCR. TCRdb processed the multiplex PCR reads anew with MiXCR; each CDR3 protein has one entry. Among over a million distinct CDR3 sequences listed, 36% were seen once. The sample was peripheral blood or thyroid tissue (not recorded which). The receptors derive from an adult man with Graves' hyperthyroidism.

The chain recombines TRBV24-1 with TRBJ2-1, with D possibly being TRBD1 or TRBD2 (5 bases each). Trimming cost V 5 bases and J 1 base, with 20 bases left between them. There are 18 residues in the CDR3. CDR1 is KGHDR and CDR2 is SFDVKD in the germline V gene. This CDR3 is CATSANPGGGKSYNEQFF. The CDR3 DNA follows: TGTGCCACCAGTGCCAACCCCGGTGGGGGAAAGTCCTACAATGAGCAGTTCTTC.

The V gene is TRBV15, the J gene TRBJ1-1, with TRBD1 matching over 10 bases. V lost 3 bases, J lost 7 bases, and 5 bases stayed unmatched. The CDR3 consists of 14 residues. The germline gives CDR1 LNHNV, CDR2 YYDKDF (reference sequence). The CDR3 bases are TGTGCCACCAGCAGGGAGACAGGGGGCTATGAAGCTTTCTTT. Its translation is CATSRETGGYEAFF. Complete variable domain (other parts from reference TRBV15 and TRBJ1-1): DAMVIQNPRYQVTQFGKPVTLSCSQTLNHNVMYWYQQKSSQAPKLLFHYYDKDFNNEADTPDNFQSRRPNTSFCFLDIRSPGLGDTAMYLCATSRETGGYEAFFGQGTRLTVV.

This clonotype was detected many times. V gene TRBV2 combines with J gene TRBJ1-2; 8 positions match TRBD1. With 4 bases clipped from V and 1 base from J, the junction kept 2 bases outside the gene matches. CDR1 and CDR2 (germline): SNHLY, FYNNEI. CDR3 length: 14 residues. CDR3 in DNA: TGTGCCAGCAGTGTGGACAGGGTTAACTATGGCTACACCTTC. Amino acid sequence: CASSVDRVNYGYTF.

The chain couples TRBV19 to TRBJ1-3, with D possibly being TRBD1 (6 bases). Per germline, CDR1 LNHDA and CDR2 SQIVND (reference sequence). V was cut by 10 bases and J by 7 bases, with 14 bases left in between. CDR3 length equals 12 residues. CDR3 sequence: CATHGGGNTIYF. The CDR3 DNA follows: TGTGCCACCCACGGGGGCGGGAACACCATATATTTT. Full variable domain (remainder filled in from reference TRBV19 and TRBJ1-3): DGGITQSPKYLFRKEGQNVTLSCEQNLNHDAMYWYRQDPGQGLRLIYYSQIVNDFQKGDIAEGYSVSREKKESFPLTVTSAQKNPTAFYLCATHGGGNTIYFGEGSWLTVV.

The rearrangement links TRBV28 to TRBJ1-1; D gene unclear. CDR3 length: 11 amino acids. Trimming removed 7 bases at V and 11 bases at J, with 14 bases between. CDR1 and CDR2 (germline): MDHEN, SYDVKM. This chain's CDR3 is CASTRSRAAFF. CDR3 DNA: TGTGCCAGCACCCGCTCTAGAGCGGCTTTCTTT.

This clonotype appeared a few times. The rearrangement links TRBV6-5 to TRBJ1-2; 7 bases line up with TRBD1. CDR3 size: 16 residues. The junction had 18 bases not matched to a gene; V was cut back by 6 bases and J by 8 bases. Germline V CDR1 and CDR2: MNHEY, SVGAGI. CDR3 region: CASRGSRDSPSGGYTF. CDR3 DNA sequence: TGTGCCAGCAGAGGATCCCGGGACAGCCCCTCAGGCGGCTACACCTTC.